This T cell receptor (beta chain) was sequenced during a study of graft-versus-host responses after intestinal transplantation. General study points: Elevated graft-versus-host to host-versus-graft clonal ratios in allografts were recorded for patients with graft-donor T cell macrochimerism. Recipient marrow showed GvH clones, some seen first in ileum or blood.

In regard to this clone: What it binds is unknown.

Only in-frame clones appear in the TCRdb table, and some are missing; sequencing was by immunoSEQ multiplex PCR. This table holds around 30,000 clones, around 78% found once. The CDR3 is made up of 14 amino acids. With 4 bases removed from V and 10 bases from J, the gap between germline ends came to 18 bases. Germline V gives CDR1 SGHDN, CDR2 FVKESK. This sample comprised PBMCs, obtained around 28 days after intestinal transplant. The sequence derives from a human patient who received an intestinal transplant, so some T cells may come from the graft donor. The chain has TRBV14 and TRBJ2-3; D perhaps matches TRBD2 (6 bases). Here the CDR3 reads CASSPRTTNDAQYF. CDR3 in DNA: TGTGCCAGCAGCCCACGGACTACCAATGATGCGCAGTATTTT.